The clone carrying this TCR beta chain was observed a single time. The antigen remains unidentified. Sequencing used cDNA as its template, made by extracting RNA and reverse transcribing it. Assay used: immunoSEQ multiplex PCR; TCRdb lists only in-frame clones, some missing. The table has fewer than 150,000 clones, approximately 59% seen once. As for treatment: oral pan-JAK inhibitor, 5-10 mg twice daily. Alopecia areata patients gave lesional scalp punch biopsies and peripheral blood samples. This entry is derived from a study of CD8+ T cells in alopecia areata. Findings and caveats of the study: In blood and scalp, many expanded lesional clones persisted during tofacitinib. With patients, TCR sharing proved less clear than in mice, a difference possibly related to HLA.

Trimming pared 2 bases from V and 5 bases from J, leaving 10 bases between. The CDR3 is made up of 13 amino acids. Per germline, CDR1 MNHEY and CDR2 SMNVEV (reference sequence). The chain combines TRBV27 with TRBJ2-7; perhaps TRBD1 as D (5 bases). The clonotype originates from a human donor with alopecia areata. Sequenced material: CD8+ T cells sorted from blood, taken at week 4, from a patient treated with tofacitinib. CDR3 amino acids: CASSLQGYHEQYF. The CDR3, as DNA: TGTGCCAGCAGTTTACAGGGCTACCACGAGCAGTACTTC.